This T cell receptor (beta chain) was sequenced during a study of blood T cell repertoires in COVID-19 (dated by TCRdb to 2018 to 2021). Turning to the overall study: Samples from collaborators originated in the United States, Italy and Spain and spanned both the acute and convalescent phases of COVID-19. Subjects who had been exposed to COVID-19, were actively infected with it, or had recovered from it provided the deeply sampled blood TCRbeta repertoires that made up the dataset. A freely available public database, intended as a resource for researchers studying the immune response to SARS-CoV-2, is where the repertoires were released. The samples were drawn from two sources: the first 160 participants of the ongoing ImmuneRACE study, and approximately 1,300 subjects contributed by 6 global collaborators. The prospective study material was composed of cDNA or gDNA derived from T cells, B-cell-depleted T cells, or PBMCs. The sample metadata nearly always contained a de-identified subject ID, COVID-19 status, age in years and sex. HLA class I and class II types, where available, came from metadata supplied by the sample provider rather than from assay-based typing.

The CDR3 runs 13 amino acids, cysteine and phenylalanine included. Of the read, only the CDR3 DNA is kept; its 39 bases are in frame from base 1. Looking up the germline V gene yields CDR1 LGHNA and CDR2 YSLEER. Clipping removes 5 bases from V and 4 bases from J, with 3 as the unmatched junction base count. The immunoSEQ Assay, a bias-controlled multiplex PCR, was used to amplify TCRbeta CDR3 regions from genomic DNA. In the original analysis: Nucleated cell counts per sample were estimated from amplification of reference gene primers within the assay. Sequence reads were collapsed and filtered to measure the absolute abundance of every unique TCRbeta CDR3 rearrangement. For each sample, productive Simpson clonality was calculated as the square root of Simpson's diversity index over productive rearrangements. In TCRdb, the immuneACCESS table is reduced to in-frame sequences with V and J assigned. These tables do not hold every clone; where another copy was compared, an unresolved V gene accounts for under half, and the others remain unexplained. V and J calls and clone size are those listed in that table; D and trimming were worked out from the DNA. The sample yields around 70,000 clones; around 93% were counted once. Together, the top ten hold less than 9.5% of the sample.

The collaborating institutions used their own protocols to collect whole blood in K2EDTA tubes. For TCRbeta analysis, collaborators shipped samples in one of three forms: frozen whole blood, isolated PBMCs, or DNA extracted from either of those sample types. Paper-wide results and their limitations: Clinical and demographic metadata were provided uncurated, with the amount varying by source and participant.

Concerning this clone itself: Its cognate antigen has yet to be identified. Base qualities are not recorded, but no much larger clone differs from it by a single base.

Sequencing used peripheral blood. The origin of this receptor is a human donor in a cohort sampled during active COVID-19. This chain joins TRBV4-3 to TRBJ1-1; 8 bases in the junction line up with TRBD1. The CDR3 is CASSSDRVTEAFF. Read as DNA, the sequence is TGCGCCAGCAGCTCGGACAGGGTCACTGAAGCTTTCTTT.